This T cell receptor (beta chain) was observed in a study of T cell repertoires in cytomegalovirus infection. Looking at the study overall: CMV epitopes used comprised recently identified HLA-C-restricted ones and well-studied HLA-B-restricted ones. Shared public TCR beta signatures pointed to both CMV infection and a matching HLA type. Study-level points and caveats: CMV-specific TCR beta clonotypes restricted by HLA-C dominated the ex vivo response. Carriers of CMV plus the relevant HLA were identified by cumulative public TCR beta family frequency.

This clonotype has more than one count but fewer than ten. The antigen is undetermined. TCRdb re-analysed the reads in MiXCR, keeping a single row per CDR3 protein. Of 650,000 to 900,000 distinct CDR3 sequences in the sample, around a third were seen once. Germline V gene lookup returns CDR1 LGHNT and CDR2 FRNRAP. V was cut by 3 bases and J by 5 bases, with 23 bases left in between. The CDR3 loop spans 18 amino acids. Sequencing used cultured CD8+ T cells from PBMCs, obtained from culture after CMV antigen stimulation. This chain uses TRBV12-5 with TRBJ1-5, with D possibly being TRBD1 (5 bases). The receptor comes from a human donor in good health (CMV status not recorded). Some clones in this sample may be carry-over from other donors' samples. The CDR3 DNA is TGTGCTAGTGGTTTAGGATCGGGGCGTACAGGTTGGTATCAGCCCCAGCATTTT. Translated: CASGLGSGRTGWYQPQHF.